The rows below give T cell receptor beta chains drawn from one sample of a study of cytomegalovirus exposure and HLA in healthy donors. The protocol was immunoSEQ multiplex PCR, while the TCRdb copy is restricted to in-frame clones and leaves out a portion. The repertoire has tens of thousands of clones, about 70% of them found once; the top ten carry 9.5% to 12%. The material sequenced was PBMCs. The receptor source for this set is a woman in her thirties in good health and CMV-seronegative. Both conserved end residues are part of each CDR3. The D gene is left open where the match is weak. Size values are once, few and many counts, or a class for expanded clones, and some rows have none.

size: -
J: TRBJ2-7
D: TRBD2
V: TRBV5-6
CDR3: CASSLKAGGSYEQYF
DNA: TGTGCCAGCAGCTTGAAGGCGGGGGGTTCCTACGAGCAGTACTTC

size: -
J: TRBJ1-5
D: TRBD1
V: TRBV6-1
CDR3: CASTPGTGVNQPQHF
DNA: TGTGCCAGCACCCCCGGGACAGGGGTCAATCAGCCCCAGCATTTT

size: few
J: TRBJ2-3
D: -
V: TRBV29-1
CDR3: CSVGSSSDTQYF
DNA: TGCAGCGTTGGAAGTAGTTCAGATACGCAGTATTTT

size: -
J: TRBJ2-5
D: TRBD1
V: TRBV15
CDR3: CATSRATGQGQTQYF
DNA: TGTGCCACCAGCAGAGCTACGGGACAGGGACAGACCCAGTACTTC

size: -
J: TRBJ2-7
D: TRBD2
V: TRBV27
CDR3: CATQRGIYEQYF
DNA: TGTGCCACCCAGCGGGGAATCTACGAGCAGTACTTC

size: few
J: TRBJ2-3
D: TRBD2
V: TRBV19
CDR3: CASSMGLGIGYF
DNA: TGTGCCAGTAGTATGGGACTAGGAATAGGGTATTTT

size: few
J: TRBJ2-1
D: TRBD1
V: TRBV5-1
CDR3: CASKGGTGEYNEQFF
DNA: TGCGCCAGCAAGGGCGGGACAGGTGAATACAATGAGCAGTTCTTC

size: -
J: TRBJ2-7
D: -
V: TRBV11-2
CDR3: CASGEEFSYEQYF
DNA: TGTGCCAGCGGAGAGGAATTCTCCTACGAGCAGTACTTC

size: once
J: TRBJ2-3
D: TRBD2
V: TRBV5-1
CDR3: CASSSGGGTDTQYF
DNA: TGCGCCAGCAGCTCGGGGGGAGGCACAGATACGCAGTATTTT

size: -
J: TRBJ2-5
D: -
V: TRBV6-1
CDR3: CASKPPPQETQYF
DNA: TGTGCCAGCAAGCCACCTCCGCAAGAGACCCAGTACTTC

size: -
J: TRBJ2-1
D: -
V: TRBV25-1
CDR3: CASSEGADEQFF
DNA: TGTGCCAGCAGTGAAGGGGCTGATGAGCAGTTCTTC

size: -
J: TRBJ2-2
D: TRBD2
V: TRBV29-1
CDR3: CSVDIRPSGGASNTGELFF
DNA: TGCAGCGTGGATATACGGCCTAGCGGGGGGGCCTCGAACACCGGGGAGCTGTTTTTT

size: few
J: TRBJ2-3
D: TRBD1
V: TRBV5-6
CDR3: CASSNTGDTDTQYF
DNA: TGTGCCAGCAGCAATACAGGGGACACAGATACGCAGTATTTT

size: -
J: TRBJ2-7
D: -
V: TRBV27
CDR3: CASRPRGREQYF
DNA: TGTGCCAGCAGACCCCGAGGTCGCGAGCAGTACTTC

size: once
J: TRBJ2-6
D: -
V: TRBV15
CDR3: CATSLAGFSGANVLTF
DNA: TGTGCCACCAGCTTGGCGGGGTTCTCTGGGGCCAACGTCCTGACTTTC

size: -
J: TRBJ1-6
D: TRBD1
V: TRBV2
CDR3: CAGENRGSNSPLHF
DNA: TGTGCAGGGGAGAACAGGGGAAGTAATTCACCCCTCCACTTT

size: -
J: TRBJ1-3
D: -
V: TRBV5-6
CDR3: CASSLGGGNTIYF
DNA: TGTGCCAGCAGCTTAGGCGGAGGAAACACCATATATTTT

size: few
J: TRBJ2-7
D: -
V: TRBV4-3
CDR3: CASSQEWGGPPYEQYF
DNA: TGCGCCAGCAGCCAAGAGTGGGGAGGACCACCATACGAGCAGTACTTC

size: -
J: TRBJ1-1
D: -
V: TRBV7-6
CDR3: CASSQGGDDTEAFF
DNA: TGTGCCAGCAGCCAAGGGGGTGATGACACTGAAGCTTTCTTT

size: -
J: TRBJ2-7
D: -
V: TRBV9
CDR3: CASSVAPGQAYEQYF
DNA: TGTGCCAGCAGCGTAGCCCCAGGCCAGGCCTACGAGCAGTACTTC

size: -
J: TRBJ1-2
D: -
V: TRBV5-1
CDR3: CASSLGFTVYGYTF
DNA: TGCGCCAGCAGCTTGGGGTTTACAGTCTACGGCTACACCTTC

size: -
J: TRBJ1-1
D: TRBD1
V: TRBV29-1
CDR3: CSVSSRTGWATEAFF
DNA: TGCAGCGTTTCATCCCGGACAGGGTGGGCCACTGAAGCTTTCTTT

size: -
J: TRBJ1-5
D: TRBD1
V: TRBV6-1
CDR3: CASNLDRGIQPQHF
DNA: TGTGCCAGCAACCTAGACAGGGGGATTCAGCCCCAGCATTTT

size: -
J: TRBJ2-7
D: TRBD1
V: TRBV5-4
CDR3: CASSWGQGGPYEQYF
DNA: TGTGCCAGCAGTTGGGGACAGGGCGGGCCCTACGAGCAGTACTTC

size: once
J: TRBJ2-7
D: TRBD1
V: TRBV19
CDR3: CASIGDRPGGEQYF
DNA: TGTGCCAGTATCGGGGACAGGCCGGGCGGCGAGCAGTACTTC

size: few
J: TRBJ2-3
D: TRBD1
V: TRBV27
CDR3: CASSSDRGSTDTQYF
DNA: TGTGCCAGCAGTTCGGACAGGGGATCCACAGATACGCAGTATTTT

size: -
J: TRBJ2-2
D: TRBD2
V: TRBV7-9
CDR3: CASSLVSGGTGELFF
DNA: TGTGCCAGCAGCTTAGTAAGCGGGGGCACCGGGGAGCTGTTTTTT

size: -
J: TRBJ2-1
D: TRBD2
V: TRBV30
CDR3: CAWRRAGGPSNEQFF
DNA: TGTGCCTGGAGGAGAGCGGGGGGGCCGTCCAATGAGCAGTTCTTC

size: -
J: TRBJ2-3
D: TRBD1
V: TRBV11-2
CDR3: CASSVRQGSTDTQYF
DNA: TGTGCCAGCAGCGTTCGACAGGGGAGCACAGATACGCAGTATTTT

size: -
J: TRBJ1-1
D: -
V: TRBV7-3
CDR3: CASSLSRDTGRTEAFF
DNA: TGTGCCAGCAGCCTCTCCCGAGATACAGGCCGGACTGAAGCTTTCTTT

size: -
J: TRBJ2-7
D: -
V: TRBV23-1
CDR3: CASSHRRFRDTKPYEQYF
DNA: TGCGCCAGCAGTCATCGGAGATTTCGGGACACCAAGCCCTACGAGCAGTACTTC

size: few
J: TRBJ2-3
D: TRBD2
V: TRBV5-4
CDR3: CASRAGTSGGRTDTQYF
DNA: TGTGCCAGCAGAGCAGGGACTAGCGGGGGACGGACAGATACGCAGTATTTT

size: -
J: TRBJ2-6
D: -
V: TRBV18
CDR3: CASSPLVHGANVLTF
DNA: TGTGCCAGCTCACCACTGGTACATGGGGCCAACGTCCTGACTTTC

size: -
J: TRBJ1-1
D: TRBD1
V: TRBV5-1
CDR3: CASSLEGQATEAFF
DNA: TGCGCCAGCAGCTTGGAGGGACAGGCGACTGAAGCTTTCTTT

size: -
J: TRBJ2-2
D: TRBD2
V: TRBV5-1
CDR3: CASSPGLAGGELFF
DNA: TGCGCCAGCAGCCCAGGACTAGCTGGGGGGGAGCTGTTTTTT

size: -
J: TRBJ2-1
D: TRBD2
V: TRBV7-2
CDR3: CASSLHSGGLSYNEQFF
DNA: TGTGCCAGCAGCTTACATAGCGGGGGGCTCTCCTACAATGAGCAGTTCTTC

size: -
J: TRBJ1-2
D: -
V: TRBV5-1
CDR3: CASSLVVLSNYGYTF
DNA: TGCGCCAGCAGCTTGGTCGTCCTATCGAACTATGGCTACACCTTC

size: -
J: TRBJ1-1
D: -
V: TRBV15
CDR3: CATSRDWAGAEAFF
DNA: TGTGCCACCAGCAGAGATTGGGCAGGGGCTGAAGCTTTCTTT

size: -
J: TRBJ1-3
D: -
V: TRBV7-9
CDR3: CASSLYREGNTIYF
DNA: TGTGCCAGCAGCTTATACAGGGAGGGAAACACCATATATTTT

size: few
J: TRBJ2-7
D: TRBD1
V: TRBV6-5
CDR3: CASSNSGGTVGEQYF
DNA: TGTGCCAGCAGTAACTCAGGGGGTACAGTCGGGGAGCAGTACTTC

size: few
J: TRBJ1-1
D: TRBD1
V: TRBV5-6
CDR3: CASSYRTGGNTEAFF
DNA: TGTGCCAGCAGCTACCGGACAGGGGGGAACACTGAAGCTTTCTTT

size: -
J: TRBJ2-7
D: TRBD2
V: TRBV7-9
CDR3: CASSPGGGAVYEQYF
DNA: TGTGCCAGCAGCCCCGGGGGGGGCGCAGTCTACGAGCAGTACTTC